This TCR beta chain was profiled in a study of control samples from healthy donors and cancer patients. Repertoires were generated with immunoSEQ multiplex PCR, while TCRdb's copy carries only in-frame clones and drops some. The sample yields roughly 92,000 clones, 85% to 90% seen once. CDR1 MNHNS and CDR2 SASEGT come from the germline V gene. Trimming pared 1 base from V and 13 bases from J, leaving 11 bases between. The CDR3 is 13 amino acids. This TCR was sampled from an older woman in good health. Source material: blood. The chain uses TRBV6-1 and TRBJ1-6; D is unclear. CDR3 sequence reads: CASSEERYLPLHF. CDR3 nucleotide sequence: TGTGCCAGCAGTGAAGAGCGGTATTTGCCCCTCCACTTT.